This note documents a single T cell receptor (beta chain) sequence. The antigen remains undetermined. The CDR3 ends on some other residue instead of the conserved phenylalanine or tryptophan, so this is likely a read error. Priming with a constant-region primer yielded TCR beta cDNA from 450 to 600 ng total RNA. Amplification in three nested multiplex PCR rounds with slightly modified ARM-PCR gave rise to TCR beta libraries. TCRdb passed the multiplex PCR reads through MiXCR, listing each CDR3 protein once. The profile covers 310,000 or so distinct CDR3 sequences, with roughly three fifths appearing a single time and over 15% taken by the ten largest. This sample is drawn from a study of tumor-infiltrating lymphocytes in primary liver carcinoma. Study findings and constraints: Since the samples were bulk and unsorted, the CD4+ and CD8+ repertoires were not compared.

Germline DNA was also extracted, with blood RNA taken from unsorted whole blood. The sequence came from a woman aged 30 to 39 with primary liver carcinoma and hepatitis B virus infection. Sequencing was carried out using peripheral blood.

In DNA form, the CDR3 reads TGTGCCAGCAGCTTTATCTCGGGCTACGAGCAGTACTTA. Amino acids: CASSFISGYEQYL. The J gene is TRBJ2-7, the V gene TRBV11-2; no reliable D call. V dropped 3 bases and J dropped 3 bases, with 9 bases sitting between them. From germline, CDR1 is SGHAT and CDR2 FQNNGV. This CDR3 comprises 13 residues.